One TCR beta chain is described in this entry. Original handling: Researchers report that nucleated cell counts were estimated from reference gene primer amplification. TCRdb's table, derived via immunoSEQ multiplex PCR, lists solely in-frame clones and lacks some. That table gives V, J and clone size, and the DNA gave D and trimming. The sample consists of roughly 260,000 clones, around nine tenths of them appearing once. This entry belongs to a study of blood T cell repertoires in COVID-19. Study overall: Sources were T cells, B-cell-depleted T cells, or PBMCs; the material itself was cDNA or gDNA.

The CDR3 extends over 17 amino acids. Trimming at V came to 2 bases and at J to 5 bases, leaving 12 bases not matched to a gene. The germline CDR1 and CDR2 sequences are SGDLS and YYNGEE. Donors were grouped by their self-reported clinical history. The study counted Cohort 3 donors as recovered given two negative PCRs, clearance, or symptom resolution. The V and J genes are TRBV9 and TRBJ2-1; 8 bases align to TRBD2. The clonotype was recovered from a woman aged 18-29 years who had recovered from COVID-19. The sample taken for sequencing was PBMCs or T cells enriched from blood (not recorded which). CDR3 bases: TGTGCCAGCAGCGTGTACGGGGGGGCCGATTTGGACAATGAGCAGTTCTTC. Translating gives CASSVYGGADLDNEQFF.